Shown below are 30 T cell receptor beta chains from a single sample sequenced in a study of T-cell reconstitution after alpha-beta-depleted transplantation in children. Unique molecular identifiers were used to barcode this TCRbeta library. MiXCR was run by TCRdb on the PCR reads, yielding one entry per CDR3 protein. The repertoire holds hundreds of thousands of distinct CDR3 sequences, with 13% as singletons. Sequenced material: PBMCs, taken before TCRalphabeta/CD19-depleted stem cell transplant. These TCRs come from a girl aged 2-9 years with congenital amegakaryocytic thrombocytopenia, due to receive a stem cell transplant.

In this sample, this clonotype turned up many times. The V and J genes are TRBV24-1 and TRBJ1-5; D is unclear. The CDR3 contains 12 residues. Trimming took 7 bases from V and 4 from J, leaving 7 bases between them. Per germline, CDR1 KGHDR and CDR2 SFDVKD. The CDR3 is CATSQANQPQHF. CDR3 DNA: TGTGCCACCAGCCAGGCTAATCAGCCCCAGCATTTT.

In its sample, this clonotype was seen a few times. This chain links TRBV10-3 with TRBJ2-7; maybe TRBD2 (6 bases). The ends were cut back, 3 bases at V and 3 bases at J, with 12 bases in the middle. This CDR3 is built from 14 residues. Germline V gives CDR1 ENHRY, CDR2 SYGVKD. The CDR3 DNA sequence: TGTGCCATCAGTGATAGCGGTAACCGCTACGAGCAGTACTTC. Translated: CAISDSGNRYEQYF.

The rearrangement uses TRBV5-1 and TRBJ2-7; 15 bases line up with TRBD2. V shed 4 bases, J shed 1 base, and the junction held 3 bases outside the gene matches. The V gene's germline CDR1 is SGHRS and CDR2 YFSETQ. This CDR3 has 16 amino acids. This CDR3 reads CASSQGLAGGSYEQYF. The CDR3 coding sequence is TGCGCCAGCAGCCAAGGACTAGCGGGAGGGTCCTACGAGCAGTACTTC.

For this clonotype: This sequence may be a read error, since a much larger clone differs from it by one base. This rearrangement joins TRBV6-1 to TRBJ1-1, with D possibly matching TRBD1 (6 bases). CDR1 and CDR2 (germline): MNHNS, SASEGT. The CDR3 has 13 amino acids. This CDR3 is CASIETGTTKAFF. CDR3 DNA: TGTGCCAGCATCGAGACAGGTACCACTAAAGCTTTCTTT.

The chain recombines TRBV20-1 with TRBJ2-2, with D tentatively TRBD2 (6 bases). Per the germline V gene, CDR1 is DFQATT and CDR2 is SNEGSKA (reference sequence). The CDR3 has 13 amino acids. V gave up 7 bases and J gave up 4 bases, with 13 bases separating them. The CDR3 sequence: CSGNAEGTGELFF. The CDR3 DNA reads TGCAGTGGCAACGCGGAGGGCACCGGGGAGCTGTTTTTT.

Ten or more counts support this clonotype. In DNA form, the CDR3 reads TGTGCCAGCTCACCAAACAGGGGAAAGATCGCCTACGAGCAGTACTTC. Protein sequence: CASSPNRGKIAYEQYF. This chain uses TRBV18 with TRBJ2-7; 7 nucleotides agree with TRBD1. This CDR3 has 16 residues. The J segment lost 2 bases and the V segment lost 2 bases, leaving 9 bases of the junction unmatched. Germline values: CDR1 KGHSH, CDR2 LQKENI.

J is TRBJ2-3 and V is TRBV10-3; the D gene is possibly TRBD2 (6 bases). Germline V gene data show CDR1 as ENHRY and CDR2 as SYGVKD. The V and J ends lost 6 bases and 0 bases respectively, with 10 bases between them. The CDR3 consists of 14 residues. The CDR3 sequence is CAIRSSGSTDTQYF. The CDR3 bases are TGTGCCATCAGGAGTAGCGGAAGCACAGATACGCAGTATTTT.

As DNA, the CDR3 is TGTGCCAGCAGCCAAGGTAAGGGGAGAAAGTCGTTCTTC. Its translation is CASSQGKGRKSFF. The V and J genes are TRBV3-1 and TRBJ2-1; D is possibly TRBD1 or TRBD2 (5 bases each). This CDR3 is built from 13 residues. Trimming removed 1 base at V and 15 bases at J, with 16 bases between. Germline V gene lookup returns CDR1 LGHDT and CDR2 YNNKEL (reference sequence).

This clonotype was found a few times. V and J are TRBV20-1 and TRBJ2-1; TRBD2 might be the D (5 bases). V was clipped by 6 bases and J by 4 bases, with 19 bases between them. The CDR3 runs 15 residues. Germline V gene sequence: CDR1 DFQATT, CDR2 SNEGSKA (reference sequence). CDR3 sequence reads: CSAPGMAGSYNEQFF. In DNA form, the CDR3 reads TGCAGTGCCCCGGGAATGGCAGGTTCTTACAATGAGCAGTTCTTC.

Ten or more counts support this clonotype. The J gene is TRBJ2-7, the V gene TRBV5-1; D perhaps matches TRBD1 (6 bases). The germline V and J ends were trimmed by 0 bases and 0 bases, with 7 bases remaining between them. The CDR3 is 14 residues long. Germline CDR1 and CDR2: SGHRS and YFSETQ. CDR3 in DNA: TGCGCCAGCAGCTTGGGGGACAACTCCTACGAGCAGTACTTC. It specifies CASSLGDNSYEQYF.

This clonotype has a count of ten or more. This chain links TRBV12-3 or TRBV12-4 with TRBJ1-5; D unresolved. The V and J ends lost 3 bases and 9 bases respectively, with 12 bases between them. The CDR3 length is 13 residues. For the CDR3, the DNA is TGTGCCAGCAGTTTGAGGACCGAAGGGCCCCAGCATTTT. It codes for CASSLRTEGPQHF.

This rearrangement joins TRBV12-3 or TRBV12-4 to TRBJ1-6, with 10 bases fitting TRBD1. V shed 6 bases and J 6 bases; nucleotides not matched to a gene: 5. The CDR3 sequence is 15 residues long. In DNA form, the CDR3 reads TGTGCCAGCAGGCCCGGGACAGGGGTTAATTCACCCCTCCACTTT. It specifies CASRPGTGVNSPLHF.

This clonotype was observed at least ten times. The chain links TRBV7-9 to TRBJ1-6; 11 bases fit TRBD1. Germline lookup yields CDR1 SEHNR and CDR2 FQNEAQ (reference sequence). Unmatched junction bases numbered 8, after V lost 3 bases and J lost 7 bases. The CDR3 length is 17 residues. Here the CDR3 reads CASSLDRGPSPNSPLHF. In DNA form, the CDR3 reads TGTGCCAGCAGCTTGGACAGGGGGCCGTCTCCAAATTCACCCCTCCACTTT.

This clonotype appeared a few times. This CDR3 fails to terminate in the conserved phenylalanine or tryptophan, so it likely reflects a read error. The limits of the CDR3 on the DNA are not certain, so only TCRdb's listed CDR3 is given. J is TRBJ2-4 and V is TRBV4-1; TRBD2 was called by the table and not checked on the DNA. Looked up from germline, CDR1 is MGHRA and CDR2 is YSYEKL. The CDR3 length is 14 residues, termini included. This chain's CDR3 is CASSQLVTSRSLFS.

The sample holds many counts of this clonotype. The J gene is TRBJ2-1, the V gene TRBV4-2; D possibly corresponds to TRBD2 (6 bases). CDR3 length: 18 residues. Per the germline V gene, CDR1 is LGHNA and CDR2 is YNFKEQ. Trimming pared 0 bases from V and 1 base from J, leaving 16 bases between. The DNA for the CDR3 is TGTGCCAGCAGCCAAGAAGGTGGAGCGGGTGCTTCCTACAATGAGCAGTTCTTC. It specifies CASSQEGGAGASYNEQFF.

This chain links TRBV28 with TRBJ2-1; D not certain. Germline V gene data show CDR1 as MDHEN and CDR2 as SYDVKM. This CDR3 is 14 amino acids long. Trimming pared 8 bases from V and 3 bases from J, leaving 14 bases between. The CDR3 DNA reads as TGTGCCAGCTGGGGAAAACAGATCTACAATGAGCAGTTCTTC. As protein: CASWGKQIYNEQFF.

This clonotype was detected a few times. The chain employs TRBV10-2 and TRBJ2-7, with TRBD2 matching 11 bases. The ends lost 5 bases at V and 6 bases at J; junction bases unmatched: 9. Germline-derived CDR1 and CDR2 are WSHSY and SAAADI. The CDR3 is 15 residues long. CDR3 residues: CASSTLAGGPLEQYF. The DNA of the CDR3 is TGCGCCAGCAGTACCTTAGCGGGAGGGCCTCTCGAGCAGTACTTC.

This clonotype was picked up a small number of times. The J gene is TRBJ1-1, the V gene TRBV25-1; tentative D call: TRBD1 (5 bases). V shed 4 bases and J shed 0 bases, with 12 bases lying between them. The CDR3 extends over 15 amino acids. The germline gives CDR1 MGHDK, CDR2 SYGVNS. CDR3 DNA: TGTGCCAGCAGTGCTTCGGGGGTTTTGAACACTGAAGCTTTCTTT. It translates to CASSASGVLNTEAFF.

This clonotype was seen ten or more times. J is TRBJ2-1 and V is TRBV10-3; TRBD2 agrees at 10 bases. The CDR3 is 16 residues long. From germline, CDR1 is ENHRY and CDR2 SYGVKD. Trimming cost V 4 bases and J 4 bases; bases outside gene matches: 7. The CDR3 sequence is CAISADGTSAYNEQFF. In DNA form, the CDR3 reads TGTGCCATCAGTGCAGACGGGACTAGCGCGTACAATGAGCAGTTCTTC.

This clonotype was seen more than once but under ten times. The chain uses TRBV7-8 and TRBJ2-3, with TRBD2 identical over 7 bases. Germline loops: CDR1 SGHVS, CDR2 FQNEAQ. After removal of 3 bases from V and 5 bases from J, the junction contained 8 bases not matched to a gene. The length of the CDR3 is 15 residues. In nucleotides, the CDR3 is TGTGCCAGCAGCTTCCTGTCCGGGAGGTTAGATACGCAGTATTTT. Its translation: CASSFLSGRLDTQYF.

This clonotype was counted a few times. The chain couples TRBV5-1 to TRBJ2-7; 8 bases align to TRBD1. This CDR3 comprises 17 residues. V shed 4 bases, J shed 2 bases, and the junction held 14 bases outside the gene matches. Germline CDR1 reads SGHRS; CDR2 reads YFSETQ. CDR3 loop: CASSPQGQVGFTYEQYF. The CDR3 DNA reads TGCGCCAGCAGCCCCCAGGGACAGGTCGGATTTACCTACGAGCAGTACTTC.

This clonotype was recorded many times. The V and J genes are TRBV12-3 or TRBV12-4 and TRBJ2-5; D gene unclear. The CDR3 is 13 amino acids. V lost 5 bases to trimming and J lost 3 bases, with 10 bases between them. The CDR3 sequence is CASSRILEETQYF. CDR3 bases: TGTGCCAGCAGTCGGATTTTAGAAGAGACCCAGTACTTC.

This clonotype appeared many times. V is TRBV5-1 and J is TRBJ2-2, with 8 bases identical to TRBD1. The germline CDR1 and CDR2 sequences are SGHRS and YFSETQ. J gave up 2 bases and V 0 bases, and 3 bases lay outside the gene matches. The CDR3 spans 16 residues. DNA for the CDR3: TGCGCCAGCAGCTTGGATGGGACAGGAAACACCGGGGAGCTGTTTTTT. Translated, it gives CASSLDGTGNTGELFF.

This clonotype was counted between two and nine times. This chain joins TRBV5-6 and TRBJ2-5; D gene uncertain. The CDR3 totals 14 residues. The germline CDR1 and CDR2 sequences are SGHDT and YYEEEE. V dropped 0 bases and J dropped 7 bases, with 13 bases sitting between them. The CDR3 spells CASSLGVDPSTQYF. The CDR3 DNA sequence: TGTGCCAGCAGCTTGGGGGTCGACCCGTCGACCCAGTACTTC.

This chain connects TRBV7-8 to TRBJ2-2; D may correspond to TRBD1 or TRBD2 (5 bases each). V lost 5 bases and J lost 2, with 15 bases in between. Per germline, CDR1 SGHVS and CDR2 FQNEAQ. The CDR3 contains 16 residues. Written as DNA, the CDR3 is TGTGCCAGCAGCGCGTGGAGGCAGGGAAACACCGGGGAGCTGTTTTTT. Translation: CASSAWRQGNTGELFF.

The CDR3 nucleotides read TGCAGTGTGGCCGGGGGCAAAAACACCATATATTTT. Its translation is CSVAGGKNTIYF. The J gene is TRBJ1-3, the V gene TRBV20-1, with D perhaps matching TRBD1 (6 bases). CDR1 is DFQATT, CDR2 SNEGSKA, per germline (reference sequence). The CDR3 length is 12 residues. Trimming stripped 7 bases from V and 6 bases from J, with 13 bases between.

The chain joins TRBV6-2 or TRBV6-3 to TRBJ2-1; D assignment may be TRBD1 or TRBD2 (5 bases each). Germline CDR1 is MNHEY and CDR2 is SVGEGT. The CDR3 runs 14 residues. V dropped 6 bases and J dropped 5 bases, with 14 bases sitting between them. The CDR3 region is CASSPLGVDNEQFF. The CDR3 bases are TGTGCCAGCAGCCCACTGGGGGTAGACAATGAGCAGTTCTTC.

This clonotype has a handful of counts. J is TRBJ1-6 and V is TRBV5-5; 7 nucleotides agree with TRBD1. Germline trimming cut 4 bases from V and 6 bases from J; bases unmatched to any gene: 10. This CDR3 comprises 16 residues. CDR1 is SGHKS, CDR2 YYEKEE, per germline (reference sequence). The CDR3 sequence: CASSPTRQGPNSPLHF. The CDR3 DNA sequence: TGTGCCAGCAGCCCGACTCGACAGGGCCCTAATTCACCCCTCCACTTT.

The J gene is TRBJ2-3, the V gene TRBV20-1; D is perhaps TRBD2 (5 bases). The CDR3 totals 14 residues. Germline assignment: CDR1 DFQATT and CDR2 SNEGSKA (reference sequence). Trimming shortened V by 4 bases and J by 3 bases, and 14 bases separated the two germline ends. The CDR3 coding sequence is TGCAGTGCTACTCGAGGGAGCTCGACAGATACGCAGTATTTT. Its translation is CSATRGSSTDTQYF.

This clonotype was counted only a few times. V gene TRBV2 combines with J gene TRBJ2-7, with D uncertain. V was pared by 8 bases and J by 3 bases, with 14 bases between. CDR1 and CDR2 from the germline V gene are SNHLY and FYNNEI. CDR3 length: 13 amino acids. As DNA, the CDR3 is TGTGCCAGCGCGAGTCACTTGGTCTACGAGCAGTACTTC. Protein product: CASASHLVYEQYF.